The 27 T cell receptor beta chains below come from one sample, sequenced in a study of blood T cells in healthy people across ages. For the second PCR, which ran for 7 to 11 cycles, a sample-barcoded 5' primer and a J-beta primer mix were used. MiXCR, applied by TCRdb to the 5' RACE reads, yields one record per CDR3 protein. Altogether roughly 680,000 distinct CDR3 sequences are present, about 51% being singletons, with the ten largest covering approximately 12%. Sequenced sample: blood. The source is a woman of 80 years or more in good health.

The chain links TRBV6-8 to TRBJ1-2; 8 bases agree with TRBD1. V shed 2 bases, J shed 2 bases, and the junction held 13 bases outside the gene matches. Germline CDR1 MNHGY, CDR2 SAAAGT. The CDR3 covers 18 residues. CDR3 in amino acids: CASSYRQGTLGYNYGYTF. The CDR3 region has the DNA TGTGCCAGCAGTTACCGACAGGGGACCCTTGGCTACAACTATGGCTACACCTTC.

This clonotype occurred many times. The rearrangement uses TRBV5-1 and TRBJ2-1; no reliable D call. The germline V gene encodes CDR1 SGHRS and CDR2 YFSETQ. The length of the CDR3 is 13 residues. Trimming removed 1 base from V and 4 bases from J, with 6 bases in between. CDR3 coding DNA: TGCGCCAGCAGCTTGTTTCTGTACAATGAGCAGTTCTTC. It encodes CASSLFLYNEQFF. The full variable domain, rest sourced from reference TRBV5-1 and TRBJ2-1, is KAGVTQTPRYLIKTRGQQVTLSCSPISGHRSVSWYQQTPGQGLQFLFEYFSETQRNKGNFPGRFSGRQFSNSRSEMNVSTLELGDSALYLCASSLFLYNEQFFGPGTRLTVL.

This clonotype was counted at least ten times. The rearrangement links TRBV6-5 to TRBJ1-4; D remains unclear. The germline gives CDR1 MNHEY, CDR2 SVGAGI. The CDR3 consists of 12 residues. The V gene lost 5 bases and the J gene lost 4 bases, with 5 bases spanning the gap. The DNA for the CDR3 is TGTGCCAGCAGTACCCTTAATGAAAAACTGTTTTTT. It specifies CASSTLNEKLFF.

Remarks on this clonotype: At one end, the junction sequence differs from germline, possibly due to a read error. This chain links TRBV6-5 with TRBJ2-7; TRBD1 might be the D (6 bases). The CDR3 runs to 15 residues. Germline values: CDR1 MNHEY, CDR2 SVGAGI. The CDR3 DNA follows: TGTGCCAGCAGTACCACAGGGTTGGGGTTATACGGGCAGTACTTC. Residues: CASSTTGLGLYGQYF.

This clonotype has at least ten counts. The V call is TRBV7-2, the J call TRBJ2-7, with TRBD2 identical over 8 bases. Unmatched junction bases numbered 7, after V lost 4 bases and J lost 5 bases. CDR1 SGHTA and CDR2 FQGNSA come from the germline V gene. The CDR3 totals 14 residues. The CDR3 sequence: CASSSGTSVHEQYF. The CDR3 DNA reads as TGTGCCAGCAGCTCCGGGACTAGTGTACACGAGCAGTACTTC.

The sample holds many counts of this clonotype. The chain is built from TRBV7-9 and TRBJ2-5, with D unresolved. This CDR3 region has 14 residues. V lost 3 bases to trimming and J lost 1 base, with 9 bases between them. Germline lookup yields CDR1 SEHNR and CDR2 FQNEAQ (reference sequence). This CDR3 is CASSFLMSQETQYF. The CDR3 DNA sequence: TGTGCCAGCAGCTTTCTAATGTCCCAAGAGACCCAGTACTTC.

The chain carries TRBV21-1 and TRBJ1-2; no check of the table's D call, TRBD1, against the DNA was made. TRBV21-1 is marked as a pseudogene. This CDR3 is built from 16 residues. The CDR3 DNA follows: TGTGCCAGCAGCAAGAGACAGGGGGTAAAACAGAATGGCTACACCTTC. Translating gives CASSKRQGVKQNGYTF.

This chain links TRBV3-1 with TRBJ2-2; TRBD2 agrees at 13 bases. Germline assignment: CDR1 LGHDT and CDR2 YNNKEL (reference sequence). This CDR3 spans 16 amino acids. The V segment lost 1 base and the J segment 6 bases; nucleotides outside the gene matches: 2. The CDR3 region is CASSQVGTSGAGELFF. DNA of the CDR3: TGTGCCAGCAGCCAAGTCGGGACTAGCGGGGCCGGGGAGCTGTTTTTT. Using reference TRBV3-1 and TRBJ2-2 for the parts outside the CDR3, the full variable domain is DTAVSQTPKYLVTQMGNDKSIKCEQNLGHDTMYWYKQDSKKFLKIMFSYNNKELIINETVPNRFSPKSPDKAHLNLHINSLELGDSAVYFCASSQVGTSGAGELFFGEGSRLTVL.

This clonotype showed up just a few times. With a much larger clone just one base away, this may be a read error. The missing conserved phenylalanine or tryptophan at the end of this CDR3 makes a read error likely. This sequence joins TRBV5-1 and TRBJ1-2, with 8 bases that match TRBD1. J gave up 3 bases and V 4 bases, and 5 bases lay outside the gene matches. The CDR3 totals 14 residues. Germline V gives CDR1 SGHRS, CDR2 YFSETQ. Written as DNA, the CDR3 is TGCGCCAGCAGCGAACAGGGGGAGGACTATGGCTACACCCTC. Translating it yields CASSEQGEDYGYTL.

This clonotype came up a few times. CDR3 bases: TGCGCCAGCAGCTTAAGTTCGCAGAACACTGAAGCTTTCTTT. Its protein product is CASSLSSQNTEAFF. The chain carries TRBV5-1 and TRBJ1-1; D is uncertain. CDR1 and CDR2 (germline): SGHRS, YFSETQ. The CDR3 is made up of 14 amino acids. Between the trimmed V and J ends, which lost 2 bases and 1 base, there was a span of 9 bases.

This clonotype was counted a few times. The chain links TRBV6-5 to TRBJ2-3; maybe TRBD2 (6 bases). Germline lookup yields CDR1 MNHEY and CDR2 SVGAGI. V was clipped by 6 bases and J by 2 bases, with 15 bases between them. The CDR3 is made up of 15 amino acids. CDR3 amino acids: CASRDGGPHTDTQYF. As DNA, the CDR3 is TGTGCCAGCAGGGACGGGGGACCACACACAGATACGCAGTATTTT.

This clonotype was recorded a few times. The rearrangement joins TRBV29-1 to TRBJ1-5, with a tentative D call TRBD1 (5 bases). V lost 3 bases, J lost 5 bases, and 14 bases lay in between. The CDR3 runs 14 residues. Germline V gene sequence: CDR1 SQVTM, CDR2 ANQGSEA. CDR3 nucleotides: TGCAGCGTTGAGATCGGGGGGAGAGATCAGCCCCAGCATTTT. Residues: CSVEIGGRDQPQHF.

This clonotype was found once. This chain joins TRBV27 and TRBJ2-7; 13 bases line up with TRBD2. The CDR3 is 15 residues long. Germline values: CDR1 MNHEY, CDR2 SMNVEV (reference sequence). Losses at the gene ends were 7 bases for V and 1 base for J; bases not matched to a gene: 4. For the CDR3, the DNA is TGTGCCAGCATATCGGGACTAGCGGGATCCTACGAGCAGTACTTC. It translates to CASISGLAGSYEQYF.

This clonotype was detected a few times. The CDR3 protein is CASSPTGSTNEKLFF. CDR3 sequence (DNA): TGTGCCAGCAGCCCGACAGGGTCAACTAATGAAAAACTGTTTTTT. V and J are TRBV14 and TRBJ1-4; 7 bases are a match to TRBD1. In germline, CDR1 is SGHDN, CDR2 FVKESK. This CDR3 is built from 15 residues. V lost 4 bases to trimming and J lost 0 bases; unmatched junction nucleotides: 2.

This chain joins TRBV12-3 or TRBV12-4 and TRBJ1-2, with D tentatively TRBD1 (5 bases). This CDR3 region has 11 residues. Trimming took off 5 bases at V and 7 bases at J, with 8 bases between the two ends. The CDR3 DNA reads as TGTGCCAGCAGTCCCGGGACTGGCTACACCTTC. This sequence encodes CASSPGTGYTF.

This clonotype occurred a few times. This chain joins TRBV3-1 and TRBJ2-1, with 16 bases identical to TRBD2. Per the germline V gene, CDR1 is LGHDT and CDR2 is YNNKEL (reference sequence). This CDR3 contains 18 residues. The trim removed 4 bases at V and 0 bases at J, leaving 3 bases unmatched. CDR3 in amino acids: CASSPGLAGGPSYNEQFF. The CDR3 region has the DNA TGTGCCAGCAGCCCGGGACTAGCGGGAGGGCCCTCCTACAATGAGCAGTTCTTC.

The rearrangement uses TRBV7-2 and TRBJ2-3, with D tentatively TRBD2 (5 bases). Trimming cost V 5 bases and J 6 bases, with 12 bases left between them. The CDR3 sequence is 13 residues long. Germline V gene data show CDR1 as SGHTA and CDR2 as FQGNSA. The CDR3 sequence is CASSVEWEDTQYF. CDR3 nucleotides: TGTGCCAGCAGCGTAGAGTGGGAGGATACGCAGTATTTT.

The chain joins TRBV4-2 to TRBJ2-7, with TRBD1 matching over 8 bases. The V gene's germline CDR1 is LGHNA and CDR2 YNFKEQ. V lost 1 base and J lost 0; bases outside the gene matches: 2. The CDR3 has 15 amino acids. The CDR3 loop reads CASSQGTGFSYEQYF. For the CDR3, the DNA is TGTGCCAGCAGCCAAGGGACAGGGTTCTCCTACGAGCAGTACTTC.

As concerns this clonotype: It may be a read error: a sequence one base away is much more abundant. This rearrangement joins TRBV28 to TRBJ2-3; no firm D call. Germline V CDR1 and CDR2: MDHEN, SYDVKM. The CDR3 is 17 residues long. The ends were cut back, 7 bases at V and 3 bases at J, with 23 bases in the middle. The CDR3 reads CASTPDKGSSGTDTQYF. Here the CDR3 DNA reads TGTGCCAGCACCCCAGACAAGGGTAGTTCCGGGACAGATACGCAGTATTTT.

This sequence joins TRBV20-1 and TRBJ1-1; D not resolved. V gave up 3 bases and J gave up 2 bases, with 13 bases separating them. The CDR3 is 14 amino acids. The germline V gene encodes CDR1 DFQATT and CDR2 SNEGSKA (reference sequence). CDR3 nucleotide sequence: TGCAGTGCTAGCCTTCACCGTCCTAACACTGAAGCTTTCTTT. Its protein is CSASLHRPNTEAFF.

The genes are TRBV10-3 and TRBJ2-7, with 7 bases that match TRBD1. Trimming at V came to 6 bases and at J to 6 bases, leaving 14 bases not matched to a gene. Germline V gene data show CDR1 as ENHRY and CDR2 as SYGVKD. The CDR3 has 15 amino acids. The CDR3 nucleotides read TGTGCCATCAGAGAACGACAGGGTACTTCGGTCGAGCAGTACTTC. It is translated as CAIRERQGTSVEQYF.

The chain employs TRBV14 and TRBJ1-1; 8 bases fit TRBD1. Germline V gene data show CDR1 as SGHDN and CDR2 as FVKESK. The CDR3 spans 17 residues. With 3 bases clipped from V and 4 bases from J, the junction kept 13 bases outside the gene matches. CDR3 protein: CASSHPLKDRVGTEAFF. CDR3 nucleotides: TGTGCCAGCAGCCACCCGCTCAAGGACAGGGTGGGCACTGAAGCTTTCTTT.

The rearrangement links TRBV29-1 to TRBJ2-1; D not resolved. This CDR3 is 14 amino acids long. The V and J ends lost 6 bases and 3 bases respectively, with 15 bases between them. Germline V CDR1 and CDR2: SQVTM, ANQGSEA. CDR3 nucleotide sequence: TGCAGCGTCCGGACCGACTTCGGCTACAATGAGCAGTTCTTC. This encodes CSVRTDFGYNEQFF.

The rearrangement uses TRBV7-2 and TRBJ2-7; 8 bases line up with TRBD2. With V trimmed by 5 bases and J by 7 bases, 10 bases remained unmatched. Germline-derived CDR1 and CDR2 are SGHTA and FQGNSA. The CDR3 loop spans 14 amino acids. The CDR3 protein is CASSPGTRDNEQYF. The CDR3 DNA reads TGTGCCAGCAGCCCCGGGACTAGGGACAATGAGCAGTACTTC.

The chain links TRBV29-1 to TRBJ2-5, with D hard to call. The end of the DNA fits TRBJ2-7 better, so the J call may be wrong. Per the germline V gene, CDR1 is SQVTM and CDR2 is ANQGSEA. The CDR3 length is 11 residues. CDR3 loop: CSVEKGFEQYF. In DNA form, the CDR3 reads TGCAGCGTTGAAAAAGGTTTCGAGCAGTACTTC.

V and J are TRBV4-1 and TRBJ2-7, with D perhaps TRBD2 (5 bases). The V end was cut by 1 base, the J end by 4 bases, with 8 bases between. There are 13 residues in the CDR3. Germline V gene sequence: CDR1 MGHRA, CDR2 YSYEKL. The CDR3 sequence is CASSQARGYEQYF. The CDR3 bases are TGCGCCAGCAGCCAAGCACGAGGGTACGAGCAGTACTTC.

Here the CDR3 DNA reads TGCGCCAGCAGCCGGGAGACAGGGGGACATCAGCCCCAGCATTTT. Translation gives CASSRETGGHQPQHF. The chain joins TRBV4-1 to TRBJ1-5; 9 positions match TRBD1. The CDR3 covers 15 residues. Germline CDR1 is MGHRA and CDR2 is YSYEKL. V shed 4 bases, J shed 5 bases, and the junction held 6 bases outside the gene matches.